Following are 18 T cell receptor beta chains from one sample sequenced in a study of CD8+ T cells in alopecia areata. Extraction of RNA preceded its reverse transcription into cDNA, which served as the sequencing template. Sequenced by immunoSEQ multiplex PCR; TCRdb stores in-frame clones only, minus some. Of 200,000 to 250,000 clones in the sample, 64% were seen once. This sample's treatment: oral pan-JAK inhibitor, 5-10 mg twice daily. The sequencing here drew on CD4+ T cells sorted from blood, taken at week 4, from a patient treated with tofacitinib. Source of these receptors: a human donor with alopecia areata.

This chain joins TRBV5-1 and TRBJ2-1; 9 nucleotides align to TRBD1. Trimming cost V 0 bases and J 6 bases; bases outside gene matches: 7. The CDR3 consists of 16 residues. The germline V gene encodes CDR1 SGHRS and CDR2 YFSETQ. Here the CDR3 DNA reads TGCGCCAGCAGCTTGGCCGGGACAGGGCTAACCAATGAGCAGTTCTTC. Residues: CASSLAGTGLTNEQFF.

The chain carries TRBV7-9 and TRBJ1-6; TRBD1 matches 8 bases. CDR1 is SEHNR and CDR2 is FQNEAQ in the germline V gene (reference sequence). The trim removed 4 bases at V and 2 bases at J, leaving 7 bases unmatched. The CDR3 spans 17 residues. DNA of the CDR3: TGTGCCAGCAGCTCCGGACAGGGCGAGACCTATAATTCACCCCTCCACTTT. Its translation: CASSSGQGETYNSPLHF.

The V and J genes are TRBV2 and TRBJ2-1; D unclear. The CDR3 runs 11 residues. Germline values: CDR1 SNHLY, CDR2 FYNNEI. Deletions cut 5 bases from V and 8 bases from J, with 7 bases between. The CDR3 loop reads CASSYMDEQFF. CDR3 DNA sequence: TGTGCCAGCAGTTATATGGATGAGCAGTTCTTC.

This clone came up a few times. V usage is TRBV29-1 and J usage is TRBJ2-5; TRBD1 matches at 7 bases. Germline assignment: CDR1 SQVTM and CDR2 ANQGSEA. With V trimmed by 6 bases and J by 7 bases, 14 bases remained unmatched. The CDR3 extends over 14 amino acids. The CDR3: CSVLDRIPSGTQYF. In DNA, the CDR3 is TGCAGCGTATTGGACAGGATCCCCTCGGGGACCCAGTACTTC.

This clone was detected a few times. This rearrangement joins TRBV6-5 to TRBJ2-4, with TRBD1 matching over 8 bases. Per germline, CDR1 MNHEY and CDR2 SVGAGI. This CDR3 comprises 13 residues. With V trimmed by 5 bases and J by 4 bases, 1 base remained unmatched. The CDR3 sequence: CASSRTGKNIQYF. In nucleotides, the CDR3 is TGTGCCAGCAGTCGGACAGGGAAAAACATTCAGTACTTC.

DNA of the CDR3: TGCAGCATATCCGGGACAACTAACACCGGGGAGCTGTTTTTT. It codes for CSISGTTNTGELFF. The chain has TRBV29-1 and TRBJ2-2, with TRBD1 as a possible D gene (6 bases). Germline CDR1 is SQVTM and CDR2 is ANQGSEA. Trimming removed 8 bases at V and 2 bases at J, with 15 bases between. There are 14 residues in the CDR3.

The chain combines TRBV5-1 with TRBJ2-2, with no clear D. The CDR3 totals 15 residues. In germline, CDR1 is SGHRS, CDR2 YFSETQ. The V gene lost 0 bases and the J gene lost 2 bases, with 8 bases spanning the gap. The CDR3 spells CASSLGDTNTGELFF. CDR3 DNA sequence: TGCGCCAGCAGCTTGGGCGACACTAACACCGGGGAGCTGTTTTTT.

The CDR3 DNA follows: TGCGCCAGCAGCTTGGATCTAGCGGGGGACCCTGAGCAGTTCTTC. This gives the protein CASSLDLAGDPEQFF. The V and J genes are TRBV5-1 and TRBJ2-1; TRBD2 matches 10 bases. CDR1 and CDR2 from the germline V gene are SGHRS and YFSETQ. This CDR3 contains 15 residues. V gave up 0 bases and J gave up 9 bases; unmatched junction bases: 6. Variable domain in full (rest from reference TRBV5-1 and TRBJ2-1): KAGVTQTPRYLIKTRGQQVTLSCSPISGHRSVSWYQQTPGQGLQFLFEYFSETQRNKGNFPGRFSGRQFSNSRSEMNVSTLELGDSALYLCASSLDLAGDPEQFFGPGTRLTVL.

DNA for the CDR3: TGTGCCAGTAGTACCAGACAGGCGAGGGGCACCGGGGAGCTGTTTTTT. Its protein product is CASSTRQARGTGELFF. The gene calls are TRBV19 and TRBJ2-2; the D gene is possibly TRBD1 (6 bases). The germline gives CDR1 LNHDA, CDR2 SQIVND (reference sequence). This CDR3 is 16 amino acids long. Trimming stripped 4 bases from V and 4 bases from J, with 16 bases between.

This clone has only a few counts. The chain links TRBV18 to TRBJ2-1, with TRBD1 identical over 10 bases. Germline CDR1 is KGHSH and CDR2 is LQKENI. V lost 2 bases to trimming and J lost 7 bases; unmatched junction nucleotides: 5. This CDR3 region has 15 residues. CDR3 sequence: CASSPGTGDLNEQFF. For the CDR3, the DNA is TGTGCCAGCTCACCAGGGACAGGGGACCTGAATGAGCAGTTCTTC.

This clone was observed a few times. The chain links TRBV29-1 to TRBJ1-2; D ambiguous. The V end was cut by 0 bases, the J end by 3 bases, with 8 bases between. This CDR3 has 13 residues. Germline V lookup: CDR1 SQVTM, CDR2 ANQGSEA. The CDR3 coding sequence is TGCAGCGTTGAAGATGGGGAAGACTATGGCTACACCTTC. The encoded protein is CSVEDGEDYGYTF.

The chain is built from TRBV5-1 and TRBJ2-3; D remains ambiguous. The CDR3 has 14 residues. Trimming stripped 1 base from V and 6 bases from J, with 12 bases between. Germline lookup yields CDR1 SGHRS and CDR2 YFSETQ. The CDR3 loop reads CASSLRAAEDTQYF. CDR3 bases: TGCGCCAGCAGCTTGAGAGCAGCAGAGGATACGCAGTATTTT. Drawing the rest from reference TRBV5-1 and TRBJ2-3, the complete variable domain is KAGVTQTPRYLIKTRGQQVTLSCSPISGHRSVSWYQQTPGQGLQFLFEYFSETQRNKGNFPGRFSGRQFSNSRSEMNVSTLELGDSALYLCASSLRAAEDTQYFGPGTRLTVL.

The CDR3 sequence: CASSLGGGAQETQYF. DNA of the CDR3: TGTGCCAGCAGCTTGGGCGGGGGGGCCCAAGAGACCCAGTACTTC. The chain is built from TRBV5-4 and TRBJ2-5; 9 bases agree with TRBD2. The CDR3 contains 15 residues. CDR1 SGHNT and CDR2 YYREEE come from the germline V gene (reference sequence). The V and J ends lost 0 bases and 1 base, in that order; junction bases with no gene match: 1.

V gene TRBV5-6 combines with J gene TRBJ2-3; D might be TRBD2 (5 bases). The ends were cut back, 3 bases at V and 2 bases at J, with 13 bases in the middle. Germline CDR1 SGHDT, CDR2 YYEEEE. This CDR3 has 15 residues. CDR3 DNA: TGTGCCAGCAGCTGGGGTTCCGGGATCACAGATACGCAGTATTTT. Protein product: CASSWGSGITDTQYF. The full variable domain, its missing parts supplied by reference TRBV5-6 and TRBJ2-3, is DAGVTQSPTHLIKTRGQQVTLRCSPKSGHDTVSWYQQALGQGPQFIFQYYEEEERQRGNFPDRFSGHQFPNYSSELNVNALLLGDSALYLCASSWGSGITDTQYFGPGTRLTVL.

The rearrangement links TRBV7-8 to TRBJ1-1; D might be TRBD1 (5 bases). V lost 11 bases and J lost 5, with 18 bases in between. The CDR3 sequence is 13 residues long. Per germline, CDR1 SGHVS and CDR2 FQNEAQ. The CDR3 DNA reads TGTGCCTCGGTAGAGGGGAGAGGGACTGAAGCTTTCTTT. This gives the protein CASVEGRGTEAFF.

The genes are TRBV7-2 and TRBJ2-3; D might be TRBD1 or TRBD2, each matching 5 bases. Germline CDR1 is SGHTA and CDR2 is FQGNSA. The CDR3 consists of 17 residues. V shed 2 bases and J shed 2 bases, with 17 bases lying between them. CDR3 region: CASSLFRDGRITDTQYF. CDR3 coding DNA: TGTGCCAGCAGCTTATTCCGGGACGGACGTATCACAGATACGCAGTATTTT.

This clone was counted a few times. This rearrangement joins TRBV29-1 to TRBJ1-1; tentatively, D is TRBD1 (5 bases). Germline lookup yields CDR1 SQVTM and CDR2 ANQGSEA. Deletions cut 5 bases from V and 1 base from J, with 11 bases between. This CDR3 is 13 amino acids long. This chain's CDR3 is CSVRPGPNTEAFF. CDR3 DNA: TGCAGCGTTCGCCCGGGGCCGAACACTGAAGCTTTCTTT.

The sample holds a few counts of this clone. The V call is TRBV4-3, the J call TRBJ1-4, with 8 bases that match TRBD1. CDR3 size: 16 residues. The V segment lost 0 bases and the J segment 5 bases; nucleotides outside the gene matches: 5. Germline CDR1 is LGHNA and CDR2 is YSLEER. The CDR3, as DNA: TGCGCCAGCAGCCAAGATTCCCGGACAGGGAATGAAAAACTGTTTTTT. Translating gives CASSQDSRTGNEKLFF.